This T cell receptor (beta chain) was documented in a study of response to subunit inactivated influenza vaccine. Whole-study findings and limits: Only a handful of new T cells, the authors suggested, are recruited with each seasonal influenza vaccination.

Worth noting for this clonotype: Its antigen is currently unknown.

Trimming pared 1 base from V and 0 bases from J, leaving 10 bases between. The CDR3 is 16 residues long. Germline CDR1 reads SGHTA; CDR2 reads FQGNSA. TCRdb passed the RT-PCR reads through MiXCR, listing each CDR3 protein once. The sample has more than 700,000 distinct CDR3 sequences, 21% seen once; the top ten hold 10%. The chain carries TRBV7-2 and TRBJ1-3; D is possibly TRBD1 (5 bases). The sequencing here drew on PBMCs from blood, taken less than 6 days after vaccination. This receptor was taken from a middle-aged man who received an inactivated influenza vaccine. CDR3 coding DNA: TGTGCCAGCAGCTTAGGTTACAGGCACTCTGGAAACACCATATATTTT. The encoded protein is CASSLGYRHSGNTIYF. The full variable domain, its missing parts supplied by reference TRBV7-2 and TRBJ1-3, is GAGVSQSPSNKVTEKGKDVELRCDPISGHTALYWYRQSLGQGLEFLIYFQGNSAPDKSGLPSDRFSAERTGGSVSTLTIQRTQQEDSAVYLCASSLGYRHSGNTIYFGEGSWLTVV.